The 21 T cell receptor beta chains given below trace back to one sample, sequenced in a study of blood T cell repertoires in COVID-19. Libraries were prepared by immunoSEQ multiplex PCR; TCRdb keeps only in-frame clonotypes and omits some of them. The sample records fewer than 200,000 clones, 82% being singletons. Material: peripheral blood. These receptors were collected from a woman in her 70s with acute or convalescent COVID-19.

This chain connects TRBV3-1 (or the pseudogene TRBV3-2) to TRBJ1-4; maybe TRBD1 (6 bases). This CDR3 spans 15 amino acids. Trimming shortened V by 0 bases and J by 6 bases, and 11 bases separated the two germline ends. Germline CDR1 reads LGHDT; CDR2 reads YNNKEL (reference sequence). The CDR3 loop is CASSQDRQGYEKLFF. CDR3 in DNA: TGTGCCAGCAGCCAAGATCGCCAGGGGTATGAAAAACTGTTTTTT.

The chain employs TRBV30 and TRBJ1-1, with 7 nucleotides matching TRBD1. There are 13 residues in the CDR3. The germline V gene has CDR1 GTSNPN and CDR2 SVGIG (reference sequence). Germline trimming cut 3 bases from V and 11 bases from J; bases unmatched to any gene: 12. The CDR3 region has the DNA TGTGCCTGGAGGTTTTTGGAGACAGGGAAGGCTTTCTTT. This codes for CAWRFLETGKAFF.

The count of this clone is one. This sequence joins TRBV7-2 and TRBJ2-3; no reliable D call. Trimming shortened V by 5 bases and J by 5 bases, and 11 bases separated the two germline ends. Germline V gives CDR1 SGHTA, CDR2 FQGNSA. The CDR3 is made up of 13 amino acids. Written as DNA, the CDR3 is TGTGCCAGCAGCCCGAACTTGCTAGATACGCAGTATTTT. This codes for CASSPNLLDTQYF.

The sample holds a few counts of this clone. CDR3: CASIRDRGKGYTF. CDR3 nucleotide sequence: TGTGCCAGTATCCGGGACAGGGGCAAAGGCTACACCTTC. The V gene is TRBV19, the J gene TRBJ1-2; TRBD1 matches 10 bases. With 7 bases clipped from V and 8 bases from J, the junction kept 7 bases outside the gene matches. Germline V gene sequence: CDR1 LNHDA, CDR2 SQIVND (reference sequence). The CDR3 covers 13 residues.

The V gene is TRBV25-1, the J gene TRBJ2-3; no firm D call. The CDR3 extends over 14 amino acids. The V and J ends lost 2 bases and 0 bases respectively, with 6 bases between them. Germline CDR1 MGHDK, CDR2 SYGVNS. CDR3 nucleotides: TGTGCCAGCAGTGAAAGAGGCAGCACAGATACGCAGTATTTT. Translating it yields CASSERGSTDTQYF.

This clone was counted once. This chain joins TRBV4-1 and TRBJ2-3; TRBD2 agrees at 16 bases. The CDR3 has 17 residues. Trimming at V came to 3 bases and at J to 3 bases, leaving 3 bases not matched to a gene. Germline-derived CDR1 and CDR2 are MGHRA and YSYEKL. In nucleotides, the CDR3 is TGCGCCAGCAGCCAGGGACTAGCGGGGGGGATAACAGATACGCAGTATTTT. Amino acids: CASSQGLAGGITDTQYF.

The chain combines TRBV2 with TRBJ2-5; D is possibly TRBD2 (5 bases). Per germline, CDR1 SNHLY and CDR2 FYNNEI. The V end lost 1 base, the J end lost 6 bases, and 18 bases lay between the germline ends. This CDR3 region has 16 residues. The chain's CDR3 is CASSEGRSAGKQTQYF. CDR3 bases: TGTGCCAGCAGTGAAGGCCGGTCTGCGGGCAAACAGACCCAGTACTTC.

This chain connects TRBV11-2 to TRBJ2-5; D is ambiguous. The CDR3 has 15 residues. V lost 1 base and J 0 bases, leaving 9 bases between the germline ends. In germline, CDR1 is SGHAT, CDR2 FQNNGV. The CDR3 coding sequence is TGTGCCAGCAGCTTAGCGTCAGTCAACCAAGAGACCCAGTACTTC. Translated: CASSLASVNQETQYF. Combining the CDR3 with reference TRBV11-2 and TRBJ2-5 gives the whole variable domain EAGVAQSPRYKIIEKRQSVAFWCNPISGHATLYWYQQILGQGPKLLIQFQNNGVVDDSQLPKDRFSAERLKGVDSTLKIQPAKLEDSAVYLCASSLASVNQETQYFGPGTRLLVL.

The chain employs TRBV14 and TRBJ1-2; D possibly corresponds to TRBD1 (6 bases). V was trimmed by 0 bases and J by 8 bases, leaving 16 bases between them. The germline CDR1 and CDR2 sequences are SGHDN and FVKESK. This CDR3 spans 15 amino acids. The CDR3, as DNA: TGTGCCAGCAGCCAAGAGGAGACAGGAGTCGGGGGCTACACCTTC. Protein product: CASSQEETGVGGYTF.

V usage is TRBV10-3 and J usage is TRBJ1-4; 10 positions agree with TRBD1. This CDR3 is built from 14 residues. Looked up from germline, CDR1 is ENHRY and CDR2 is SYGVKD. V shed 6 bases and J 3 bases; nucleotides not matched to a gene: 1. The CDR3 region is CAIRGQGANEKLFF. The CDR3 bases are TGTGCCATCAGAGGACAGGGGGCTAATGAAAAACTGTTTTTT.

The CDR3 region has the DNA TGTGCCAGCAGTGAAAGGTTGGTGGGGGGTCTGTTGAACACTGAAGCTTTCTTT. This gives the protein CASSERLVGGLLNTEAFF. This chain joins TRBV6-1 and TRBJ1-1, with a tentative D call TRBD1 (5 bases). V lost 2 bases, J lost 0 bases, and 19 bases lay in between. Germline CDR1 reads MNHNS; CDR2 reads SASEGT. The CDR3 runs 18 residues.

The CDR3 nucleotides are TGTGCCAGCAGGGAGGGGATTCGGGCAGTCTATGGCTACACCTTC. Translating gives CASREGIRAVYGYTF. This rearrangement joins TRBV2 to TRBJ1-2, with D possibly TRBD1 on 5 matching bases. The V and J ends lost 6 bases and 4 bases respectively, with 18 bases between them. CDR3 length: 15 residues. Germline-derived CDR1 and CDR2 are SNHLY and FYNNEI.

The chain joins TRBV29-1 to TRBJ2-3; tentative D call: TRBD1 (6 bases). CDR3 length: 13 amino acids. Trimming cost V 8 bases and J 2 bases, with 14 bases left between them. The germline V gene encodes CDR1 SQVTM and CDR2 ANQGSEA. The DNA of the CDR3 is TGCAGCAACCGGGACACCTCCACAGATACGCAGTATTTT. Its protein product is CSNRDTSTDTQYF.

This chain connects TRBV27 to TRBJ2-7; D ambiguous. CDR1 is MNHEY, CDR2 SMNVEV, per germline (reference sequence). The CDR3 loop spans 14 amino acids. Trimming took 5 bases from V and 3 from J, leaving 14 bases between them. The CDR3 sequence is CASSPRPGLYEQYF. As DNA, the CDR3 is TGTGCCAGCAGTCCCCGGCCGGGTCTCTACGAGCAGTACTTC.

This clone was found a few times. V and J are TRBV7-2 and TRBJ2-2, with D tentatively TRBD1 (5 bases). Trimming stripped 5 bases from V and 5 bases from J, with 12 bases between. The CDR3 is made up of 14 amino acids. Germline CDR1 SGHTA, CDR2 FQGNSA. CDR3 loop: CASSRNQGTGELFF. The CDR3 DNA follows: TGTGCCAGCAGCCGCAATCAGGGAACCGGGGAGCTGTTTTTT.

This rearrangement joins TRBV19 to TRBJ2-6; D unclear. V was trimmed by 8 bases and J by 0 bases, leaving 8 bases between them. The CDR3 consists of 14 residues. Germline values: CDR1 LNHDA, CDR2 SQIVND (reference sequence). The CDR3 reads CASSGFSGANVLTF. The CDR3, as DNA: TGTGCCAGTTCAGGTTTCTCTGGGGCCAACGTCCTGACTTTC.

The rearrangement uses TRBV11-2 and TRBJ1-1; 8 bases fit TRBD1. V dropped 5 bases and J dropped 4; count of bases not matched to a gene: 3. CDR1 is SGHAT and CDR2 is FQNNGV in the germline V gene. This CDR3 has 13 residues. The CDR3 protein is CASSPDRGTEAFF. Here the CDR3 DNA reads TGTGCCAGCAGCCCAGACAGGGGCACTGAAGCTTTCTTT. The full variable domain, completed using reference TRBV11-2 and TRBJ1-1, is EAGVAQSPRYKIIEKRQSVAFWCNPISGHATLYWYQQILGQGPKLLIQFQNNGVVDDSQLPKDRFSAERLKGVDSTLKIQPAKLEDSAVYLCASSPDRGTEAFFGQGTRLTVV.

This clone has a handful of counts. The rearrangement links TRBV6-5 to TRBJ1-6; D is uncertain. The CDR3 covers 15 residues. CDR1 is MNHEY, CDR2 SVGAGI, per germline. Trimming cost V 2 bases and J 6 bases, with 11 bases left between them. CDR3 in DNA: TGTGCCAGCAGTTACGATGGGCAGATTAATTCACCCCTCCACTTT. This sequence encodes CASSYDGQINSPLHF.

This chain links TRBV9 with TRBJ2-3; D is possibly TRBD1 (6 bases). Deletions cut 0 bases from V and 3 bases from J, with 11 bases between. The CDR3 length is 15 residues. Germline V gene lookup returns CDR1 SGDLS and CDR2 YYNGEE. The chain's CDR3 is CASSVAEGQTDTQYF. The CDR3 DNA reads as TGTGCCAGCAGCGTAGCCGAAGGACAGACAGATACGCAGTATTTT. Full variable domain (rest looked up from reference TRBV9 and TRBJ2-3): DSGVTQTPKHLITATGQRVTLRCSPRSGDLSVYWYQQSLDQGLQFLIQYYNGEERAKGNILERFSAQQFPDLHSELNLSSLELGDSALYFCASSVAEGQTDTQYFGPGTRLTVL.

CDR3: CAWDRGSYEQYF. DNA for the CDR3: TGTGCCTGGGACAGGGGCAGTTACGAGCAGTACTTC. V and J are TRBV30 and TRBJ2-7; 8 bases are shared with TRBD1. CDR1 is GTSNPN, CDR2 SVGIG, per germline (reference sequence). The length of the CDR3 is 12 residues. Trimming cost V 5 bases and J 4 bases; bases outside gene matches: 4. Drawing the rest from reference TRBV30 and TRBJ2-7, the complete variable domain is SQTIHQWPATLVQPVGSPLSLECTVEGTSNPNLYWYRQAAGRGLQLLFYSVGIGQISSEVPQNLSASRPQDRQFILSSKKLLLSDSGFYLCAWDRGSYEQYFGPGTRLTVT.

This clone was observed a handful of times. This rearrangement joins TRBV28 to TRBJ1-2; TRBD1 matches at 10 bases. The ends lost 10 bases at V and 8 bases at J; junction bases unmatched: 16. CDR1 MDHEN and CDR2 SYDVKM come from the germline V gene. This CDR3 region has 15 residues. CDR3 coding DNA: TGTGCCATCTCCTCTCCCGGGACAGGGGTATTAGGCTACACCTTC. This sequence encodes CAISSPGTGVLGYTF.